This TCR beta chain was recorded in a study of technical replicates of blood from a handful of donors. Generated by immunoSEQ multiplex PCR, the TCRdb table keeps only in-frame clones and is missing some. In the table there are tens of thousands of clones, around 95% of which are singletons. The CDR3 has 16 amino acids. Germline CDR1 and CDR2: SGHNT and YYREEE (reference sequence). The V gene end was trimmed by 5 bases and the J gene end by 9 bases; junction bases not matched to a gene: 17. Sequenced sample: T cells isolated from PBMCs. The chain joins TRBV5-4 to TRBJ2-1, with 7 bases aligning to TRBD1. The origin of this receptor is a human donor in good health. CDR3 sequence (DNA): TGTGCCAGCAGTCCCTTAGACAGGGACCCCGACACTGAGCAGTTCTTC. It translates to CASSPLDRDPDTEQFF. The complete variable domain, with remaining parts taken from reference TRBV5-4 and TRBJ2-1, reads ETGVTQSPTHLIKTRGQQVTLRCSSQSGHNTVSWYQQALGQGPQFIFQYYREEENGRGNFPPRFSGLQFPNYSSELNVNALELDDSALYLCASSPLDRDPDTEQFFGPGTRLTVL.